These 8 T cell receptor beta chains came from one sample sequenced in a study of CD8 T cell repertoires and HIV-1 epitope variants. TCRdb's copy holds only in-frame clones and misses some; the assay was immunoSEQ multiplex PCR. Of about 5,000 clones in the sample, approximately 72% were seen once. No antigen is known for these receptors. The specimen was cultured CD8+ T cells derived from PBMCs. The receptors derive from a male donor with HIV.

This clone was detected only a few times. The genes are TRBV27 and TRBJ2-7; perhaps TRBD1 as D (6 bases). V lost 6 bases and J lost 2, with 8 bases in between. The CDR3 extends over 12 amino acids. The V gene's germline CDR1 is MNHEY and CDR2 SMNVEV (reference sequence). CDR3 sequence: CASSQGPYEQYF. CDR3 nucleotide sequence: TGTGCCAGCAGCCAGGGGCCCTACGAGCAGTACTTC.

The chain couples TRBV10-3 to TRBJ2-2; 7 bases align to TRBD2. CDR3 length: 15 residues. Trimming took 4 bases from V and 4 from J; bases not matched to a gene: 6. Germline CDR1 is ENHRY and CDR2 is SYGVKD. In DNA, the CDR3 is TGTGCCATCAGTGGAGTACTAGCGAGCACCGGGGAGCTGTTTTTT. The encoded protein is CAISGVLASTGELFF.

The chain employs TRBV28 and TRBJ2-3; tentative D call: TRBD1 (7 bases). Trimming took 3 bases from V and 2 from J, leaving 18 bases between them. The CDR3 covers 17 residues. CDR1 is MDHEN and CDR2 is SYDVKM in the germline V gene. The DNA of the CDR3 is TGTGCCAGCAGTTTGGAGGGGACAGACTCATTCACAGATACGCAGTATTTT. It yields the protein CASSLEGTDSFTDTQYF.

This sequence joins TRBV30 and TRBJ2-5, with D possibly matching TRBD1 (5 bases). The CDR3 loop spans 14 amino acids. Trimming cost V 0 bases and J 2 bases, with 10 bases left between them. Germline V gene data show CDR1 as GTSNPN and CDR2 as SVGIG (reference sequence). The CDR3 protein is CAWSVVGAQETQYF. CDR3 nucleotide sequence: TGTGCCTGGAGTGTAGTAGGGGCGCAAGAGACCCAGTACTTC.

This clone was counted between two and nine times. The chain is built from TRBV6-5 and TRBJ1-4, with D possibly being TRBD1 (5 bases). CDR1 is MNHEY and CDR2 is SVGAGI in the germline V gene. V lost 4 bases, J lost 3 bases, and 9 bases lay in between. The CDR3 runs to 14 residues. The CDR3 loop reads CASSSGQSNEKLFF. DNA for the CDR3: TGTGCCAGCAGTTCGGGGCAGTCTAATGAAAAACTGTTTTTT.

By share of the sample, this clone is medium-sized. In DNA form, the CDR3 reads TGTGCCAGCAGCTTGGGGGACAGTGACTCCTACGAGCAGTACTTC. Translation: CASSLGDSDSYEQYF. The chain has TRBV5-8 and TRBJ2-7, with 7 bases identical to TRBD1. Germline-derived CDR1 and CDR2 are SGHTS and YDEGEE. The CDR3 consists of 15 residues. V lost 0 bases to trimming and J lost 0 bases; unmatched junction nucleotides: 3.

For the CDR3, the DNA is TGTGCCAGCAGTTTAGAGACCGGGGAGCTGTTTTTT. Its translation is CASSLETGELFF. This rearrangement joins TRBV28 to TRBJ2-2; D not certain. Trimming removed 2 bases from V and 5 bases from J, with 3 bases in between. The length of the CDR3 is 12 residues. The germline V gene has CDR1 MDHEN and CDR2 SYDVKM.

The V gene is TRBV10-1, the J gene TRBJ1-5; 9 nucleotides agree with TRBD1. Germline lookup yields CDR1 WNHNN and CDR2 SYGVQD (reference sequence). This CDR3 has 19 amino acids. V lost 3 bases and J lost 0; bases outside the gene matches: 12. The CDR3 coding sequence is TGCGCCAGCAGTGAAGGACAGGGGCCCACTGTATATAGCAATCAGCCCCAGCATTTT. Translation: CASSEGQGPTVYSNQPQHF.